The 17 T cell receptor beta chains presented below share a single source sample, sequenced in a study of blood T cell repertoires in COVID-19. Repertoires were generated with immunoSEQ multiplex PCR, while TCRdb's copy carries only in-frame clones and drops some. The table lists about 170,000 clones, approximately 86% of them singletons. The sequenced material came from peripheral blood. Receptors originate from a man aged 70-80 years with acute or convalescent COVID-19.

Only one count was recorded for this clone. The rearrangement joins TRBV5-6 to TRBJ2-5; 7 bases fit TRBD1. The CDR3 is 15 amino acids. Germline V gives CDR1 SGHDT, CDR2 YYEEEE. The V gene end was trimmed by 3 bases and the J gene end by 1 base; junction bases not matched to a gene: 6. CDR3 bases: TGTGCCAGCAGCTGGGACAGACTTCTCCAAGAGACCCAGTACTTC. Translation: CASSWDRLLQETQYF.

The gene calls are TRBV7-3 and TRBJ2-5, with 9 bases aligning to TRBD2. With V trimmed by 3 bases and J by 1 base, 6 bases remained unmatched. Germline V CDR1 and CDR2: SGHTA, FQGTGA. This CDR3 region has 16 residues. In DNA, the CDR3 is TGTGCCAGCAGCTTGATGAGCGGGGGGACCCAAGAGACCCAGTACTTC. It encodes CASSLMSGGTQETQYF.

The V call is TRBV4-3, the J call TRBJ1-6; D gene uncertain. The CDR3 consists of 13 residues. Germline-derived CDR1 and CDR2 are LGHNA and YSLEER. The V end lost 6 bases, the J end lost 9 bases, and 12 bases lay between the germline ends. Here the CDR3 reads CASSSEAASPLHF. The CDR3 bases are TGCGCCAGCAGTAGTGAGGCGGCTTCACCCCTCCACTTT.

The rearrangement links TRBV6-7 to TRBJ1-5, with TRBD1 identical over 7 bases. TRBV6-7 is known as an ORF, though its function is uncertain. The CDR3 covers 15 residues. V lost 5 bases and J lost 2; bases outside the gene matches: 6. In DNA, the CDR3 is TGTGCCAGCAGTCTGACAGGGTACGGCAATCAGCCCCAGCATTTT. Residues: CASSLTGYGNQPQHF.

The rearrangement links TRBV7-2 to TRBJ1-6; possible D gene TRBD1, 6 bases. From germline, CDR1 is SGHTA and CDR2 FQGNSA. This CDR3 region has 16 residues. Trimming took off 6 bases at V and 7 bases at J, with 19 bases between the two ends. The CDR3 nucleotides read TGTGCCAGCAGGACCGGGCGGTCAGGGGTCAATTCACCCCTCCACTTT. It translates to CASRTGRSGVNSPLHF.

V and J are TRBV18 and TRBJ2-7; 11 bases are shared with TRBD1. The V gene's germline CDR1 is KGHSH and CDR2 LQKENI. This CDR3 is 15 amino acids long. V shed 6 bases, J shed 3 bases, and the junction held 7 bases outside the gene matches. Here the CDR3 reads CASSLAGTGGYEQYF. The CDR3, as DNA: TGTGCCAGCTCCCTCGCCGGGACAGGGGGCTACGAGCAGTACTTC.

This chain connects TRBV5-4 to TRBJ1-5; D gene unclear. Germline lookup yields CDR1 SGHNT and CDR2 YYREEE (reference sequence). V lost 0 bases, J lost 0 bases, and 7 bases lay in between. This CDR3 contains 15 residues. The CDR3 DNA is TGTGCCAGCAGCTTGGGAGGATATAGCAATCAGCCCCAGCATTTT. It yields the protein CASSLGGYSNQPQHF.

The rearrangement joins TRBV9 to TRBJ1-6; D is ambiguous. Germline assignment: CDR1 SGDLS and CDR2 YYNGEE. With 0 bases removed from V and 8 bases from J, the gap between germline ends came to 6 bases. The CDR3 sequence is 13 residues long. As DNA, the CDR3 is TGTGCCAGCAGCGTAGGCCCGGATTCACCCCTCCACTTT. Protein: CASSVGPDSPLHF.

The chain uses TRBV9 and TRBJ1-4; D is ambiguous. Germline V gene data show CDR1 as SGDLS and CDR2 as YYNGEE. The CDR3 spans 13 residues. The V end lost 4 bases, the J end lost 3 bases, and 7 bases lay between the germline ends. The CDR3 spells CASSKGANEKLFF. In DNA form, the CDR3 reads TGTGCCAGCAGCAAGGGAGCTAATGAAAAACTGTTTTTT.

This clone was counted once. The J gene is TRBJ1-1, the V gene TRBV2; 7 bases match TRBD1. Germline CDR1 SNHLY, CDR2 FYNNEI. CDR3 size: 15 residues. V dropped 6 bases and J dropped 1; count of bases not matched to a gene: 8. The DNA of the CDR3 is TGTGCCAGCAGCTTAGACAGGGCGGGGAACACTGAAGCTTTCTTT. Translation gives CASSLDRAGNTEAFF.

V usage is TRBV7-9 and J usage is TRBJ1-4; D remains ambiguous. The V gene's germline CDR1 is SEHNR and CDR2 FQNEAQ (reference sequence). The CDR3 extends over 14 amino acids. V dropped 5 bases and J dropped 4 bases, with 11 bases sitting between them. The CDR3 loop reads CASSPAGSNEKLFF. In nucleotides, the CDR3 is TGTGCCAGCAGCCCCGCCGGGAGTAATGAAAAACTGTTTTTT.

CDR3 in amino acids: CASSQDPRRRFSNYGYTF. The CDR3 bases are TGCGCCAGCAGCCAAGATCCCCGGCGGCGGTTTTCTAACTATGGCTACACCTTC. The chain recombines TRBV4-1 with TRBJ1-2; D unresolved. The V and J ends lost 0 bases and 0 bases respectively, with 17 bases between them. Germline V CDR1 and CDR2: MGHRA, YSYEKL. The CDR3 loop spans 18 amino acids.

This sequence joins TRBV7-2 and TRBJ2-2, with D possibly TRBD1 on 5 matching bases. CDR1 SGHTA and CDR2 FQGNSA come from the germline V gene. V shed 5 bases and J shed 5 bases, with 9 bases lying between them. This CDR3 is 13 amino acids long. In DNA, the CDR3 is TGTGCCAGCAGCCGACAGTTGACCGGGGAGCTGTTTTTT. Encoded protein: CASSRQLTGELFF.

This clone is a singleton in its sample. V usage is TRBV5-5 and J usage is TRBJ1-5; 10 nucleotides line up with TRBD1. Germline CDR1 reads SGHKS; CDR2 reads YYEKEE (reference sequence). The CDR3 is 19 amino acids. V lost 4 bases, J lost 4 bases, and 17 bases stayed unmatched. DNA for the CDR3: TGTGCCAGCAGCATTTCCGGGACAGGGGTGACGGGGCAGAATCAGCCCCAGCATTTT. Translating gives CASSISGTGVTGQNQPQHF.

The rearrangement links TRBV6-5 to TRBJ1-1; TRBD1 is a possible D gene (6 bases). This CDR3 spans 13 amino acids. V lost 8 bases and J lost 3, with 13 bases in between. Germline V CDR1 and CDR2: MNHEY, SVGAGI. Here the CDR3 DNA reads TGTGCCAGCCGCAGGGGTTGGGACACTGAAGCTTTCTTT. Amino acids: CASRRGWDTEAFF.

This clone has a handful of counts. The V gene is TRBV27, the J gene TRBJ2-1; D is perhaps TRBD2 (5 bases). There are 16 residues in the CDR3. Germline CDR1 reads MNHEY; CDR2 reads SMNVEV (reference sequence). The ends were cut back, 5 bases at V and 4 bases at J, with 18 bases in the middle. The CDR3 region is CASSEPLAGGYNEQFF. The CDR3 region has the DNA TGTGCCAGCAGTGAACCCCTAGCTGGCGGGTACAATGAGCAGTTCTTC.

The J gene is TRBJ2-3, the V gene TRBV9, with D perhaps TRBD1 (6 bases). The CDR3 runs to 15 residues. V was cut by 3 bases and J by 2 bases, with 13 bases left in between. Germline CDR1 is SGDLS and CDR2 is YYNGEE. CDR3 in amino acids: CASSATGTPTDTQYF. In nucleotides, the CDR3 is TGTGCCAGCAGCGCTACCGGGACACCCACAGATACGCAGTATTTT.